The clone carrying this T cell receptor (beta chain) was observed at least ten times. Its antigen is not identified. This entry is derived from a study of T cell repertoires in cytomegalovirus infection. The study, taken as a whole, reports: People with CMV and the relevant HLA were identified by cumulative public TCR beta family frequency. Ex vivo responses were dominated by HLA-C-restricted CMV-specific TCR beta clonotypes.

Unmatched junction bases numbered 13, after V lost 6 bases and J lost 8 bases. This CDR3 has 16 amino acids. The germline V gene has CDR1 MNHEY and CDR2 SMNVEV (reference sequence). TCRdb reprocessed the reads with MiXCR, giving one entry per CDR3 protein. The table includes about 490,000 distinct CDR3 sequences, approximately 15% detected once. The sequence came from a human donor in good health (CMV status not recorded). Some clones in this sample may be carry-over from other donors' samples. This chain joins TRBV27 and TRBJ1-2, with 12 nucleotides matching TRBD1. Material for sequencing was CD8+ T cells from PBMCs. CDR3 residues: CASRPQPGTGGEGYTF. For the CDR3, the DNA is TGTGCCAGCAGACCACAGCCCGGGACAGGGGGCGAAGGCTACACCTTC.